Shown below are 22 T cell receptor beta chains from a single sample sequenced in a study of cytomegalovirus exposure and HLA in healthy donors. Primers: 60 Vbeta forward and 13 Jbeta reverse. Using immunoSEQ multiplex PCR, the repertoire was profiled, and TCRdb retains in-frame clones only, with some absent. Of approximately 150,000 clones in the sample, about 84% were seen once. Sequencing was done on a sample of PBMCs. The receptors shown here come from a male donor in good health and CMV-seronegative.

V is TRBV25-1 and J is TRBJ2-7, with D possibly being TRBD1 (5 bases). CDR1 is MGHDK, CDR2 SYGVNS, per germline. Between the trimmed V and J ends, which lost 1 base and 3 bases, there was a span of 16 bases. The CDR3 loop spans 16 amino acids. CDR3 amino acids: CASSELERGANYEQYF. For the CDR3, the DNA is TGTGCCAGCAGTGAATTAGAAAGGGGCGCCAACTACGAGCAGTACTTC.

The DNA for the CDR3 is TGTGCCAGCAGCTTAACAGGAGAACCCGCAGCTTTCTTT. Residues: CASSLTGEPAAFF. This chain links TRBV5-5 with TRBJ1-1, with D perhaps matching TRBD1 (5 bases). This CDR3 has 13 amino acids. Trimming cost V 2 bases and J 10 bases, with 15 bases left between them. The germline gives CDR1 SGHKS, CDR2 YYEKEE (reference sequence).

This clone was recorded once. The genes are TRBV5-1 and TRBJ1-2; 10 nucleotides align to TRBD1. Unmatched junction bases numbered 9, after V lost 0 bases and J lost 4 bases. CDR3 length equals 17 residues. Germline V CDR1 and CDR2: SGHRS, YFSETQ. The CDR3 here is CASSLDGTGALLYGYTF. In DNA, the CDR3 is TGCGCCAGCAGCTTGGATGGGACAGGGGCTCTTCTCTATGGCTACACCTTC.

Written as DNA, the CDR3 is TGTGCCAGCAGCGTAGTGAGCGGAACTAGCACAGATACGCAGTATTTT. Its protein product is CASSVVSGTSTDTQYF. V is TRBV9 and J is TRBJ2-3; D is perhaps TRBD2 (5 bases). CDR3 length equals 16 residues. Germline V gene data show CDR1 as SGDLS and CDR2 as YYNGEE. The V end was cut by 0 bases, the J end by 0 bases, with 11 bases between.

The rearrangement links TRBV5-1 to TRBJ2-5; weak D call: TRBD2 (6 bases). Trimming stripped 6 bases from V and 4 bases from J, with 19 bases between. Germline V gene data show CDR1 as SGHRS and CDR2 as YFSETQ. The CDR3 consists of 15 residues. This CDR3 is CASTIPEGQGETQYF. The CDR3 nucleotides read TGCGCCAGCACCATTCCGGAGGGGCAGGGAGAGACCCAGTACTTC.

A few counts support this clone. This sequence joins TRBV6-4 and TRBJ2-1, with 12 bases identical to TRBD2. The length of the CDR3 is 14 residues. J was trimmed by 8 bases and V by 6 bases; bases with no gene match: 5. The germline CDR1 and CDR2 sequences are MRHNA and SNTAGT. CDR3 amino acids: CASRSSGGADEQFF. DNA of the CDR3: TGTGCCAGCAGATCTAGCGGGGGGGCCGATGAGCAGTTCTTC.

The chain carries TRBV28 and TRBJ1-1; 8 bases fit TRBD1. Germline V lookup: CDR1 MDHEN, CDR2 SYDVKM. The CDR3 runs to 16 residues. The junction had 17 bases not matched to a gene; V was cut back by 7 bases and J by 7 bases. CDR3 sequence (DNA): TGTGCCAGCACTCGGACAGGGAGGAGTTTGGGTGGTGAAGCTTTCTTT. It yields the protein CASTRTGRSLGGEAFF.

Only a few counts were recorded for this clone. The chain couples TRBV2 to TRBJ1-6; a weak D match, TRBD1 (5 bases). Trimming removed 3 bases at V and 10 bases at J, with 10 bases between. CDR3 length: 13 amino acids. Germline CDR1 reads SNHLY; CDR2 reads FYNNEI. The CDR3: CASSDGGRSPLHF. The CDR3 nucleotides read TGTGCCAGCAGTGACGGGGGGAGGTCACCCCTCCACTTT. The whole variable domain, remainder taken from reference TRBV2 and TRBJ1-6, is EPEVTQTPSHQVTQMGQEVILRCVPISNHLYFYWYRQILGQKVEFLVSFYNNEISEKSEIFDDQFSVERPDGSNFTLKIRSTKLEDSAMYFCASSDGGRSPLHFGNGTRLTVT.

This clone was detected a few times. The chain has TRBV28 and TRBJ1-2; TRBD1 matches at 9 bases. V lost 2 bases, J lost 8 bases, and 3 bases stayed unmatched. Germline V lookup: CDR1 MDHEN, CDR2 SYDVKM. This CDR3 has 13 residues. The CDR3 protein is CASSLRTGEGYTF. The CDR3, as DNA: TGTGCCAGCAGTTTAAGGACAGGGGAGGGCTACACCTTC.

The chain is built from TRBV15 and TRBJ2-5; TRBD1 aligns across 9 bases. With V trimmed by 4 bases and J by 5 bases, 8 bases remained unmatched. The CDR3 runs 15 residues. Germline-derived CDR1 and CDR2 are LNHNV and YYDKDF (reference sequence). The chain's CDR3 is CATSKRGTGRETQYF. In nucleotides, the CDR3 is TGTGCCACCAGCAAGAGGGGGACAGGGCGGGAGACCCAGTACTTC.

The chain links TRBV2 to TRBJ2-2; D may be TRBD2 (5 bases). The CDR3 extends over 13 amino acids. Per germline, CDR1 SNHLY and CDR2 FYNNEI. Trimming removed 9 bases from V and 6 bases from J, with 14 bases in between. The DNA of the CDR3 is TGTGCCAGTTTGGACCCGGGGTCCGGGGAGCTGTTTTTT. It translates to CASLDPGSGELFF. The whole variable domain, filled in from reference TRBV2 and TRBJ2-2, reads EPEVTQTPSHQVTQMGQEVILRCVPISNHLYFYWYRQILGQKVEFLVSFYNNEISEKSEIFDDQFSVERPDGSNFTLKIRSTKLEDSAMYFCASLDPGSGELFFGEGSRLTVL.

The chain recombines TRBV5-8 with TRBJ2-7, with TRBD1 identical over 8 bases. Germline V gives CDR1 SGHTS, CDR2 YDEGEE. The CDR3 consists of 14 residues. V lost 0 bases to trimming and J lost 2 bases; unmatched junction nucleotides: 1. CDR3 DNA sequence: TGTGCCAGCAGCTTGGAACAGGGGGCCTACGAGCAGTACTTC. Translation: CASSLEQGAYEQYF.

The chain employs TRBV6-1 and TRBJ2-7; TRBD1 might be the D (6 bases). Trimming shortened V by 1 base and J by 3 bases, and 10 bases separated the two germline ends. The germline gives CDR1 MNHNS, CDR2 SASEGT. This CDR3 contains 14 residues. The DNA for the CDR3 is TGTGCCAGCAGTGAAGGTATAGGGGGCTACGAGCAGTACTTC. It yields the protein CASSEGIGGYEQYF.

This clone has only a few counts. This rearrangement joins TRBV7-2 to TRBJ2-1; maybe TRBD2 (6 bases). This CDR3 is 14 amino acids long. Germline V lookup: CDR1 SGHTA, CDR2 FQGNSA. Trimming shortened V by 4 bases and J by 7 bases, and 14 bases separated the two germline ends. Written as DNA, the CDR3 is TGTGCCAGCAGCTCCCCCCCAGGGACTAATGAGCAGTTCTTC. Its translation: CASSSPPGTNEQFF.

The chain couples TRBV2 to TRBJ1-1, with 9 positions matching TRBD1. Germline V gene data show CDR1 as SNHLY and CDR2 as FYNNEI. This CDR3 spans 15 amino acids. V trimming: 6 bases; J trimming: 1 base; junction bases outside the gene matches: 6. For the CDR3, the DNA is TGTGCCAGCAGGCTCGAGGGACAGGGGAACACTGAAGCTTTCTTT. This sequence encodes CASRLEGQGNTEAFF.

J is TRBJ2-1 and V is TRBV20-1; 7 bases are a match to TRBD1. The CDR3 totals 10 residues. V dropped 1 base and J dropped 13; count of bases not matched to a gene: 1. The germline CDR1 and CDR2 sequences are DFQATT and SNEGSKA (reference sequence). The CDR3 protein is CSARGQGQFF. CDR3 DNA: TGCAGTGCTAGAGGACAGGGTCAGTTCTTC.

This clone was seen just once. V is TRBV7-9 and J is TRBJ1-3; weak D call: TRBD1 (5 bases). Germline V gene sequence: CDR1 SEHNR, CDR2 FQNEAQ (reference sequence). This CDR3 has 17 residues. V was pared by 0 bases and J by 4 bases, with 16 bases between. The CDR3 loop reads CASSLALRQGTGNTIYF. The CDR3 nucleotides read TGTGCCAGCAGCTTAGCGCTCAGGCAGGGCACGGGAAACACCATATATTTT.

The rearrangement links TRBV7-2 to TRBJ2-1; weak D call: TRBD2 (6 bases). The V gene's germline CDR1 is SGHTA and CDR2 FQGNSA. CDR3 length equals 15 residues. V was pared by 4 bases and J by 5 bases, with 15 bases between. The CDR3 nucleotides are TGTGCCAGCAGCTCCCAGGGACTCGGAAACAATGAGCAGTTCTTC. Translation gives CASSSQGLGNNEQFF.

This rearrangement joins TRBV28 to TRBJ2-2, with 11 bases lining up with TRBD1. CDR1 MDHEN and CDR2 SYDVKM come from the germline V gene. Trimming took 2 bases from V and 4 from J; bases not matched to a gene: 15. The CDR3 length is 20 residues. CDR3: CASSLVVGTGGSLSTGELFF. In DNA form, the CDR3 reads TGTGCCAGCAGTTTAGTGGTAGGGACAGGGGGTTCCCTGAGCACCGGGGAGCTGTTTTTT.

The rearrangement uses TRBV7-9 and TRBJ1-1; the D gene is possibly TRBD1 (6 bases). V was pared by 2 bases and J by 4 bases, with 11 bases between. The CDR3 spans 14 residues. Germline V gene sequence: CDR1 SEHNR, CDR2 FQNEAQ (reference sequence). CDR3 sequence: CASSLTGKGTEAFF. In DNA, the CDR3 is TGTGCCAGCAGCTTAACAGGGAAAGGCACTGAAGCTTTCTTT.

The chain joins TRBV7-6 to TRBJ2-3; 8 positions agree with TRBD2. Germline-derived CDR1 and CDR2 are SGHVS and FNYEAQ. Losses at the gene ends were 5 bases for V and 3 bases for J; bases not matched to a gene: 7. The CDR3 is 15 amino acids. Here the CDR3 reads CASSNRGGNTDTQYF. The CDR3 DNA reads TGTGCCAGCAGCAACCGGGGGGGGAATACAGATACGCAGTATTTT.

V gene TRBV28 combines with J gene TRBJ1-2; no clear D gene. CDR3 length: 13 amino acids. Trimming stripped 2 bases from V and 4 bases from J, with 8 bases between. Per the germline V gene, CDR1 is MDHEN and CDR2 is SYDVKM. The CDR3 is CASSLRGGYGYTF. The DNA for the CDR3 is TGTGCCAGCAGTTTACGGGGTGGCTATGGCTACACCTTC.